This TCR beta chain is drawn from a study of blood T cell repertoires in COVID-19. Using immunoSEQ multiplex PCR, the repertoire was profiled, and TCRdb retains in-frame clones only, with some absent. The sample has 20,000 or so clones; roughly 87% are singletons. Germline trimming cut 8 bases from V and 3 bases from J; bases unmatched to any gene: 15. CDR1 and CDR2 from the germline V gene are LNHDA and SQIVND (reference sequence). CDR3 size: 18 residues. Sequencing was done on a sample of peripheral blood. This clonotype was sampled from a human donor with active COVID-19. The donor label of this sample is uncertain. The V and J genes are TRBV19 and TRBJ2-7; 14 bases map to TRBD2. CDR3 protein: CASSSGTSGSPKNYEQYF. The CDR3, as DNA: TGTGCCAGTTCTTCCGGGACTAGCGGGAGCCCAAAAAACTACGAGCAGTACTTC. The variable domain in full, completed from reference TRBV19 and TRBJ2-7, reads DGGITQSPKYLFRKEGQNVTLSCEQNLNHDAMYWYRQDPGQGLRLIYYSQIVNDFQKGDIAEGYSVSREKKESFPLTVTSAQKNPTAFYLCASSSGTSGSPKNYEQYFGPGTRLTVT.